This T cell receptor beta chain was identified in a study of radiation and T cells in renal cell carcinoma. The wider study: Nephrectomy followed 15 Gy stereotactic body radiation by 4 weeks. Overall study findings and caveats: From baseline, blood top tumor clonotypes peaked at 2 weeks post-radiation. Without pretreatment biopsies, baseline tumor clonotype presence was undetermined.

For this clone: Its antigen is not identified.

Specified time point: blood 2 weeks post-SBRT. Stated treatment: 15 Gy SBRT to primary tumor, nephrectomy 4 weeks later. Clear cell pathology was present in this patient's renal cell carcinoma. Sequencing was performed with immunoSEQ multiplex PCR; in TCRdb, only in-frame clones are kept and a portion is missing. The repertoire consists of around 130,000 clones, with 70% to 90% occurring once and the leading ten covering approximately 5.8%. In germline, CDR1 is SGHDT, CDR2 YYEEEE. V lost 0 bases and J 1 base, leaving 6 bases between the germline ends. The CDR3 is made up of 14 amino acids. The sample in question was blood, obtained from a patient whose treatment included radiotherapy and nephrectomy. This receptor was obtained from a woman aged 70-85 years with renal cell carcinoma. The chain couples TRBV5-6 to TRBJ2-3; the D is unclear. The CDR3, as DNA: TGTGCCAGCAGCTTGGGCCTAGGCACAGATACGCAGTATTTT. It specifies CASSLGLGTDTQYF. Full variable domain (outside the CDR3, taken from reference TRBV5-6 and TRBJ2-3): DAGVTQSPTHLIKTRGQQVTLRCSPKSGHDTVSWYQQALGQGPQFIFQYYEEEERQRGNFPDRFSGHQFPNYSSELNVNALLLGDSALYLCASSLGLGTDTQYFGPGTRLTVL.